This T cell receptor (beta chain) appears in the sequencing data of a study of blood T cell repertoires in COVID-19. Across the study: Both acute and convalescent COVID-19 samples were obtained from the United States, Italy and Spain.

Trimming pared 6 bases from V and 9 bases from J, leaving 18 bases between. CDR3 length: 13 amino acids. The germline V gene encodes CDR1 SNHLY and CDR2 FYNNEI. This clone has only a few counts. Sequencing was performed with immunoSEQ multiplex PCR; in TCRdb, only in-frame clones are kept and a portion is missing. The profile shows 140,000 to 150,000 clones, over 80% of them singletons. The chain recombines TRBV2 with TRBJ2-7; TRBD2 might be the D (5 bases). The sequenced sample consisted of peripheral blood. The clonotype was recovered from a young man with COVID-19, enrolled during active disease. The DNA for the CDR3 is TGTGCCAGCAGGCCGGGGTTGGTCGCGGCGCAGTACTTC. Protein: CASRPGLVAAQYF.